In its sample, the clone carrying this T cell receptor (beta chain) ranks as medium-sized. No antigen is known for it. This entry belongs to a study of T cells after yellow fever vaccination. Findings and limits, study-wide: The CD4 compartment and the CD8 compartment contained a small share of clonotypes in common. Reappearing after the booster were most of the clones from primary vaccination (96% CD4, 75% to 90% CD8).

In making TCR cDNA, 5'RACE template switching added a universal primer site and UMIs to it. TCRdb re-called the 5' RACE reads through MiXCR, storing one row per CDR3 protein. Altogether some 350,000 distinct CDR3 sequences are present, more than 5.5% being singletons, with the ten largest covering approximately 15%. Sequenced here: PBMCs, sampled 5 days after the yellow fever booster vaccination. The sequence was obtained from a man aged 25 to 40 who received the YFV17D yellow fever vaccine.

The CDR3 DNA reads TGCAGCGTTTCCGGGAACACCGGGGAGCTGTTTTTT. This encodes CSVSGNTGELFF. J is TRBJ2-2 and V is TRBV29-1; D gene uncertain. V was clipped by 5 bases and J by 1 base, with 5 bases between them. CDR1 and CDR2 (germline): SQVTM, ANQGSEA. CDR3 size: 12 residues.